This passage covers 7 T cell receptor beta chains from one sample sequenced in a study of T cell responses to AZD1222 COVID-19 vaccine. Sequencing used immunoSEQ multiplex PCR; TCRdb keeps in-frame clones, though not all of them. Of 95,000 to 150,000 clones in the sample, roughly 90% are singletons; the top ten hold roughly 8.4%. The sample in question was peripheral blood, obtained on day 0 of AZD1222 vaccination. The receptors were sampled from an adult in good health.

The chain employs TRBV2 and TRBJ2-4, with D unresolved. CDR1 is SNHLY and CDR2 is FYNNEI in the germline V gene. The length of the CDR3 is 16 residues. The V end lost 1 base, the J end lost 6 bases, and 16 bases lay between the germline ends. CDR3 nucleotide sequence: TGTGCCAGCAGTGAAGTTGTAAAGGTACTGGTAAACATTCAGTACTTC. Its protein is CASSEVVKVLVNIQYF.

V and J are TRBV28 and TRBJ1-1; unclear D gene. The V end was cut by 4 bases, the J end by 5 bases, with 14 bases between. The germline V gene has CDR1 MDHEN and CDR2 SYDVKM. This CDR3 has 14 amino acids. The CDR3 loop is CASSSPALGTEAFF. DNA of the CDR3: TGTGCCAGCAGTTCCCCGGCCCTTGGGACTGAAGCTTTCTTT.

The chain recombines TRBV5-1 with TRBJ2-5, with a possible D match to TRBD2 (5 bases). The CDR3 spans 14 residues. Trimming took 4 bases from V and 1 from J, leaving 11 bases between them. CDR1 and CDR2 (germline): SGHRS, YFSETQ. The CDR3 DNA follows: TGCGCCAGCAGCCCGCAGCGGTTCCAAGAGACCCAGTACTTC. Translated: CASSPQRFQETQYF.

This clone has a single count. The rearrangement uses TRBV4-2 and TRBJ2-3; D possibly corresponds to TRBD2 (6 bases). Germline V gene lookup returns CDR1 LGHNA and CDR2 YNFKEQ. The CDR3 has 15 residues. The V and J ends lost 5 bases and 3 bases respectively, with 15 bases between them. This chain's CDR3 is CASSTRTGETDTQYF. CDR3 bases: TGTGCCAGCAGCACGAGAACGGGAGAGACAGATACGCAGTATTTT.

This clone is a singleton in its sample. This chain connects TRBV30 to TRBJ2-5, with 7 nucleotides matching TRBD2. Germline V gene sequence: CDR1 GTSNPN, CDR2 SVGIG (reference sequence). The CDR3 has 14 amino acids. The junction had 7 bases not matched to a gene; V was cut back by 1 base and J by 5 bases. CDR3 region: CAWSAGGSQETQYF. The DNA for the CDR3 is TGTGCCTGGAGTGCCGGGGGGTCTCAGGAGACCCAGTACTTC. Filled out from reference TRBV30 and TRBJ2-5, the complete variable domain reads SQTIHQWPATLVQPVGSPLSLECTVEGTSNPNLYWYRQAAGRGLQLLFYSVGIGQISSEVPQNLSASRPQDRQFILSSKKLLLSDSGFYLCAWSAGGSQETQYFGPGTRLLVL.

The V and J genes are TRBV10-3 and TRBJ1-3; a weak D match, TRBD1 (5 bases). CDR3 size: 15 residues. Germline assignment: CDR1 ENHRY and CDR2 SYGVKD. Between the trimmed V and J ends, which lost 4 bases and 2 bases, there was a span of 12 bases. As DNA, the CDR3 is TGTGCCATCAGTGGGGACGGGGCCACTGGAAACACCATATATTTT. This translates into CAISGDGATGNTIYF.

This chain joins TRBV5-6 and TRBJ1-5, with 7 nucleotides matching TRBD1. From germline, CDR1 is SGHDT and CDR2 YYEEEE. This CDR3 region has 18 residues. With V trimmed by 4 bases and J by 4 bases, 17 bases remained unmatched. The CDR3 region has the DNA TGTGCCAGCAGCCTTGGGGGACAGATTCAAGGGTGGAATCAGCCCCAGCATTTT. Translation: CASSLGGQIQGWNQPQHF.